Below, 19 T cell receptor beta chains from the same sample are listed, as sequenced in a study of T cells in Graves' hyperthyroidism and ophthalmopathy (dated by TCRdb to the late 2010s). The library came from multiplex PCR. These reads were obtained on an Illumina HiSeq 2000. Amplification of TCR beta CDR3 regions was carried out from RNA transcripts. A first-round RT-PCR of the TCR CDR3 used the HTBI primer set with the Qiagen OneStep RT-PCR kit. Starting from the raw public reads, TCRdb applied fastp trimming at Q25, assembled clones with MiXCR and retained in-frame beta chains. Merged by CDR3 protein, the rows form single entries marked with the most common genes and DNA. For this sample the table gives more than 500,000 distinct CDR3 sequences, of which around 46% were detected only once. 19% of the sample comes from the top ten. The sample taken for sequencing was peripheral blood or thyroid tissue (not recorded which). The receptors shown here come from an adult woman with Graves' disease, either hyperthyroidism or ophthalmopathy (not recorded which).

The CDR3 DNA follows: TGTGCCATCAGTGAGTCAGGTAGTGAGGGCAATCAGCCCCAGCATTTT. It is translated as CAISESGSEGNQPQHF. The V and J genes are TRBV10-3 and TRBJ1-5; unclear D gene. V was shortened by 0 bases and J by 2 bases, with 11 bases between the two germline ends. CDR3 length: 16 residues. Germline V lookup: CDR1 ENHRY, CDR2 SYGVKD.

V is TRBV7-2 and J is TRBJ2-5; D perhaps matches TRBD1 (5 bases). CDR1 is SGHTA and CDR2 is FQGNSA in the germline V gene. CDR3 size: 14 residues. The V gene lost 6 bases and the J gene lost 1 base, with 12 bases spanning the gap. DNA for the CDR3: TGTGCCAGCAGGAGACAGTTCTCCCAAGAGACCCAGTACTTC. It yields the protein CASRRQFSQETQYF. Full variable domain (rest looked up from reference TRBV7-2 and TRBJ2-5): GAGVSQSPSNKVTEKGKDVELRCDPISGHTALYWYRQSLGQGLEFLIYFQGNSAPDKSGLPSDRFSAERTGGSVSTLTIQRTQQEDSAVYLCASRRQFSQETQYFGPGTRLLVL.

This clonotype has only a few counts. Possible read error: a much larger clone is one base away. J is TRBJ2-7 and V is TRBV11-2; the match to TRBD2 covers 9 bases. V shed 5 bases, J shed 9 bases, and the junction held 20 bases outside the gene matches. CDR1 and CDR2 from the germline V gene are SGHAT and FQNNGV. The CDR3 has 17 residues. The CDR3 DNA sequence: TGTGCCAGCAGCGTCCAGATCGATAGCGGGAGCAAAGGCGGGCAGTACTTC. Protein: CASSVQIDSGSKGGQYF.

DNA for the CDR3: TGTGCCAGCAGCCAAGTTTATTCGAACACTGAAGCTTTCTTT. It yields the protein CASSQVYSNTEAFF. The V call is TRBV3-2, the J call TRBJ1-1. TRBV3-2 is noted as a pseudogene. The CDR3 is made up of 14 amino acids.

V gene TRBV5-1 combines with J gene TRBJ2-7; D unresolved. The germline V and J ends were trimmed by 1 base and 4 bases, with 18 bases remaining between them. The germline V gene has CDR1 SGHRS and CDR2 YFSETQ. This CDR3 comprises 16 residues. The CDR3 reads CASSLWVGSLSYEQYF. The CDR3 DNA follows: TGCGCCAGCAGCTTGTGGGTGGGATCCTTGTCGTACGAGCAGTACTTC.

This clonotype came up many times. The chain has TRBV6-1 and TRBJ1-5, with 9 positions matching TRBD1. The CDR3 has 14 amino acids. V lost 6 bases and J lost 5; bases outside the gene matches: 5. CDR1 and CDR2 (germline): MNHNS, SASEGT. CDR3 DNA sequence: TGTGCCAGCAGGTCCGGGACAGGGCATCAGCCCCAGCATTTT. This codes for CASRSGTGHQPQHF.

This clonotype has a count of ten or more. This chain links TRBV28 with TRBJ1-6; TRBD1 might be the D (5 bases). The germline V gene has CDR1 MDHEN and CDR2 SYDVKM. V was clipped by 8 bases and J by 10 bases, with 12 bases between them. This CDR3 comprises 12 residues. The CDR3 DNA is TGTGCCAGCTCAGGAAGGGGCTCACCCCTCCACTTT. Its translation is CASSGRGSPLHF.

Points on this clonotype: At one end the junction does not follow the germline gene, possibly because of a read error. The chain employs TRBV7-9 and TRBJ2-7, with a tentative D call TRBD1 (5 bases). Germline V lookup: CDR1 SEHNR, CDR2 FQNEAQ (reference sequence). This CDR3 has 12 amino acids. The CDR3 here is CASSPDSYEQHF. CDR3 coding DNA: TGTGCCAGCAGTCCTGACAGCTACGAGCAGCACTTC.

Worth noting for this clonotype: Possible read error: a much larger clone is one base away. CDR3 sequence (DNA): TGCGCCAGCAGGATTCCGGGGGCAACTAATGAAAAACTGTTTTTT. Translation gives CASRIPGATNEKLFF. The chain joins TRBV4-1 to TRBJ1-4, with D possibly matching TRBD1 (5 bases). V lost 6 bases and J 0 bases, leaving 11 bases between the germline ends. The length of the CDR3 is 15 residues. The germline V gene encodes CDR1 MGHRA and CDR2 YSYEKL.

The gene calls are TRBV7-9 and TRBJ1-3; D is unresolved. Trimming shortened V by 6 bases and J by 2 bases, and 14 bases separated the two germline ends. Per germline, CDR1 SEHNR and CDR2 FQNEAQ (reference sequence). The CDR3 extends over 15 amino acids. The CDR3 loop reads CASRLDVLAGNTIYF. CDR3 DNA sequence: TGTGCCAGCAGACTTGACGTTTTAGCTGGAAACACCATATATTTT.

The CDR3 bases are TGTGCCAGCAGCCTCAGTTATAGCAATCAGCCCCAGCATTTT. Translating it yields CASSLSYSNQPQHF. This chain connects TRBV2 to TRBJ1-5; no clear D gene. The V gene's germline CDR1 is SNHLY and CDR2 FYNNEI. Trimming shortened V by 6 bases and J by 0 bases, and 9 bases separated the two germline ends. CDR3 length equals 14 residues.

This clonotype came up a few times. The CDR3 DNA follows: TGTGCCAGCGTTTCGGGAAACACCGGGGAGCTGTTTTTT. It is translated as CASVSGNTGELFF. The chain combines TRBV2 with TRBJ2-2; possibly TRBD2 for D (5 bases). The CDR3 runs 13 residues. V shed 8 bases and J shed 2 bases, with 9 bases lying between them. The germline CDR1 and CDR2 sequences are SNHLY and FYNNEI.

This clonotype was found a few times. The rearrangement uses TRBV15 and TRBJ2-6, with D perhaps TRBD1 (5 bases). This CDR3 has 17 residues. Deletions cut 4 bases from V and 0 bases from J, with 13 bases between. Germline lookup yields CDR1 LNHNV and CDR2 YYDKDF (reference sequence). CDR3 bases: TGTGCCACCAGCACTAGGGGTTGGGGCTCTGGGGCCAACGTCCTGACTTTC. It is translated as CATSTRGWGSGANVLTF.

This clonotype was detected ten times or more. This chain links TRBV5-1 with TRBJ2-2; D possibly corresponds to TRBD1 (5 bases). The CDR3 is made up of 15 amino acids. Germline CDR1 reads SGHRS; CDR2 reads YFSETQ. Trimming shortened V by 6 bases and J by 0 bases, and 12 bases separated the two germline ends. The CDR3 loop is CASTRQNPNTGELFF. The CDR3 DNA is TGCGCCAGCACCCGACAGAATCCGAACACCGGGGAGCTGTTTTTT.

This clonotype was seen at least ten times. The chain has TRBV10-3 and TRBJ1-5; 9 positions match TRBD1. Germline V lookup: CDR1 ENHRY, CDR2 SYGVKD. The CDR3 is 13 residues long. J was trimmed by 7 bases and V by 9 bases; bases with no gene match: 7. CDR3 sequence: CAIGGQGGQPQHF. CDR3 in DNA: TGTGCCATTGGGGGACAGGGTGGACAGCCCCAGCATTTT.

This CDR3 reads CSARGLAGTGELFF. The CDR3 DNA sequence: TGCAGTGCTAGGGGACTAGCGGGCACCGGGGAGCTGTTTTTT. The chain combines TRBV20-1 with TRBJ2-2; 12 bases are a match to TRBD2. Germline assignment: CDR1 DFQATT and CDR2 SNEGSKA (reference sequence). The V and J ends lost 3 bases and 4 bases, in that order; junction bases with no gene match: 0. This CDR3 comprises 14 residues.

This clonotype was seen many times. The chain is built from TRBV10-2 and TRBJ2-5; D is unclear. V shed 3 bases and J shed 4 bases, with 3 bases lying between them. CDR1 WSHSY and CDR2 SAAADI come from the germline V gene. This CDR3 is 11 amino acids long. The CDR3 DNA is TGCGCCAGCAGTGACGGAGAGACCCAGTACTTC. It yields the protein CASSDGETQYF.

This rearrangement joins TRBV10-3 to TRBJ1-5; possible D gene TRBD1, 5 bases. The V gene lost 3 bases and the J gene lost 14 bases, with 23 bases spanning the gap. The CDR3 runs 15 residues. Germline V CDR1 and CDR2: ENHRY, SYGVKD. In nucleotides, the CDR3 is TGTGCCATCAGTGATTTGAGCGGGAGGGCCCAGGGCGAGCATTTT. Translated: CAISDLSGRAQGEHF.

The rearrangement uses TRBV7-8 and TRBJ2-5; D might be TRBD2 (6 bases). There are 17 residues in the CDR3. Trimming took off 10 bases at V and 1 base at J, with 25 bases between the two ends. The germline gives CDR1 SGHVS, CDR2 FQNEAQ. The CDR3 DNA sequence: TGTGCCATCAGTGAACCTCTGGGACTCAAGGCCCAAGAGACCCAGTACTTC. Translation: CAISEPLGLKAQETQYF.